Listed below are T cell receptor beta chains from one sample, sequenced in a study of vaccination and CD4 T cells after COVID-19. No antigen has been identified for these receptors. TCRdb re-derived calls from the PCR reads in MiXCR, one entry per CDR3 protein. The sample lists just under 20,000 distinct CDR3 sequences; approximately 60% were seen once. The source material was CD4+ T cells from blood, cultured in vitro. These receptors were collected from a human donor who had recovered from COVID-19. The CDR3 runs from the conserved cysteine through the conserved F or W. The D gene is left open where the match is weak. For some rows the clone size is stated as once, few or many, or as a class when expanded; others skip it.

V gene	clone size	J gene	D gene	CDR3 DNA	CDR3 protein
TRBV5-1	.	TRBJ2-5	.	TGCGCCAGCAGCTTGGGACCTCAAGAGACCCAGTACTTC	CASSLGPQETQYF
TRBV7-2	.	TRBJ2-7	TRBD2	TGTGCCAGCAGCTTAGTGGGTAGCGGGGGGACCATGTACGAGCAGTACTTC	CASSLVGSGGTMYEQYF
TRBV28	.	TRBJ1-2	.	TGTGCCAGCAGTTTGCAGCTCAGGTGGTACTATGGCTACACCTTC	CASSLQLRWYYGYTF
TRBV18	.	TRBJ2-5	.	TGTGCCAGCTCACCAGTAGGGCAAGAGACCCAGTACTTC	CASSPVGQETQYF
TRBV11-2	.	TRBJ2-7	.	TGTGCCAGCAGCTTCCTCATGGGGGGAACCTACGAGCAGTACTTC	CASSFLMGGTYEQYF
TRBV5-5	.	TRBJ1-2	.	TGTGCCAGCAGCTTGTGGGGGGATTCGAACTATGGCTACACCTTC	CASSLWGDSNYGYTF
TRBV20-1	.	TRBJ1-5	TRBD1	TGCAGTGCTAAGCCCAGGGGGGGCAATCAGCCCCAGCATTTT	CSAKPRGGNQPQHF
TRBV12-3/TRBV12-4	once	TRBJ2-5	.	TGTGCCTCCTCCGATCCCGCAGGACGGATCCAAGAGACCCAGTACTTC	CASSDPAGRIQETQYF
TRBV7-9	few	TRBJ2-3	TRBD1	TGTGCCAGCAGCTTCCCGACAGGGGGAACAGATACGCAGTATTTT	CASSFPTGGTDTQYF
TRBV7-8	.	TRBJ1-2	.	TGTGCCAGCAGCTTACTTCGCTATAGTAACTATGGCTACACCTTC	CASSLLRYSNYGYTF
TRBV24-1	few	TRBJ2-1	.	TGTGCCACCCAATCAGACAGGTACAATGAGCAGTTCTTC	CATQSDRYNEQFF
TRBV6-4	.	TRBJ2-7	TRBD2	TGTGCCATCAGGGTGGGACTAGCGGGAGCCTACGAGCAGTACTTC	CAIRVGLAGAYEQYF
TRBV6-7	.	TRBJ1-1	.	TGTGCCAGCCTTTCGCCAGGGGAAACGAACACTGAAGCTTTCTTT	CASLSPGETNTEAFF
TRBV7-6	few	TRBJ1-1	.	TGTGCCAGCAGCTTAAATGAGGACACTGAAGCTTTCTTT	CASSLNEDTEAFF
TRBV20-1	.	TRBJ1-6	.	TGCAGTGCTAGAGATGCAGGGAGGTCCTATAATTCACCCCTCCACTTT	CSARDAGRSYNSPLHF
TRBV10-3	.	TRBJ1-1	.	TGTGCCATCAGTGAGCGTGGAGGGGATACTGAAGCTTTCTTT	CAISERGGDTEAFF
TRBV18	.	TRBJ1-1	.	TGTGCCAGCTCACCACCGCAGGGGCGTGCTTTCTTT	CASSPPQGRAFF
TRBV6-1	.	TRBJ2-7	TRBD2	TGTGCCAGCAGCCTTGGACTAGCGTACGAGCAGTACTTC	CASSLGLAYEQYF
TRBV20-1	.	TRBJ1-1	.	TGCAGTGCTAGAGTAAGGTCCCCCATGGGGATAGGAACTGAAGCTTTCTTT	CSARVRSPMGIGTEAFF
TRBV2	.	TRBJ2-7	TRBD1	TGTGCCAGCGGACAGGGCTACGAGCAGTACTTC	CASGQGYEQYF
TRBV19	.	TRBJ2-1	.	TGTGCCAGTATAGGGGGGGACGGTCAGTTCTTC	CASIGGDGQFF
TRBV27	.	TRBJ2-1	.	TGTGCCAGCAGTCCATTGTCGGGGGGCGAGTTCTTC	CASSPLSGGEFF
TRBV7-9	.	TRBJ1-1	TRBD1	TGTGCCAGCAGCTTACGTTCCGGGACAGGGGTTAGGTCGGATGAAGCTTTCTTT	CASSLRSGTGVRSDEAFF
TRBV20-1	few	TRBJ1-5	.	TGCAGTGCCAGGAACGCAGGGACCGCTAATCAGCCCCAGCATTTT	CSARNAGTANQPQHF
TRBV20-1	few	TRBJ2-2	TRBD1	TGCAGTGCCCGGGACAGGAGGAACACCGGGGAGCTGTTTTTT	CSARDRRNTGELFF